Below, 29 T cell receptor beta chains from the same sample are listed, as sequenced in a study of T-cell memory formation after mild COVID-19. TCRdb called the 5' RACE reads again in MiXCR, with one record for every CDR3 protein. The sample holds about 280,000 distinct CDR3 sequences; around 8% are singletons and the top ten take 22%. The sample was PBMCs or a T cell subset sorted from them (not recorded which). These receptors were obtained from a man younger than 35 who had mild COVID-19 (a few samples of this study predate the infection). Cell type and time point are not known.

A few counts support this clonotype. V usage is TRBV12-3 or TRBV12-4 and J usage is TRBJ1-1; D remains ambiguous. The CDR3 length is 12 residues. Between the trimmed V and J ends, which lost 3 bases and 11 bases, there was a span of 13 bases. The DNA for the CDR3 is TGTGCCAGCAGTTTTCGTAGGGTCGGGGCTTTCTTT. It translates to CASSFRRVGAFF.

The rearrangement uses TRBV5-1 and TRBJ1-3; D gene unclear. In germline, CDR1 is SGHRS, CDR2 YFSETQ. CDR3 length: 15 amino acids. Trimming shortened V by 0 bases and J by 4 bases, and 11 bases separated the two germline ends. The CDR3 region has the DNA TGCGCCAGCAGCTTGGCCGTGGACCCGGGAAACACCATATATTTT. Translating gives CASSLAVDPGNTIYF.

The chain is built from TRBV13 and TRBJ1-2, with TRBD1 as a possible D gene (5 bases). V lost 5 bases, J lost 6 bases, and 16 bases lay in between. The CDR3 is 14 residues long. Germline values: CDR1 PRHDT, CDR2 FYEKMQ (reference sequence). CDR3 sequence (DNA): TGTGCCAGCAGCCCCCGATTAGACAGCAATGGCTACACCTTC. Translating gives CASSPRLDSNGYTF. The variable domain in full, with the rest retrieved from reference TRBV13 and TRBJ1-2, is AAGVIQSPRHLIKEKRETATLKCYPIPRHDTVYWYQQGPGQDPQFLISFYEKMQSDKGSIPDRFSAQQFSDYHSELNMSSLELGDSALYFCASSPRLDSNGYTFGSGTRLTVV.

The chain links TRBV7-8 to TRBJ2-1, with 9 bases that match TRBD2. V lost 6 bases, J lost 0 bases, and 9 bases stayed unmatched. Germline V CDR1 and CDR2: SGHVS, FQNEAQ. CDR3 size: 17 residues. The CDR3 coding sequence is TGTGCCAGCAGTCCTAGCGGGGTTCTTAGCTCCTACAATGAGCAGTTCTTC. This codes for CASSPSGVLSSYNEQFF. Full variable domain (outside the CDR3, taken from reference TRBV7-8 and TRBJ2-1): GAGVSQSPRYKVAKRGQDVALRCDPISGHVSLFWYQQALGQGPEFLTYFQNEAQLDKSGLPSDRFFAERPEGSVSTLKIQRTQQEDSAVYLCASSPSGVLSSYNEQFFGPGTRLTVL.

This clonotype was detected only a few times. The CDR3 protein is CSGRQGGNTEAFF. The DNA for the CDR3 is TGCAGTGGCAGACAGGGGGGGAACACTGAAGCTTTCTTT. The rearrangement joins TRBV20-1 to TRBJ1-1; the match to TRBD1 covers 9 bases. Germline trimming cut 7 bases from V and 1 base from J; bases unmatched to any gene: 4. The CDR3 has 13 amino acids. Germline CDR1 DFQATT, CDR2 SNEGSKA (reference sequence).

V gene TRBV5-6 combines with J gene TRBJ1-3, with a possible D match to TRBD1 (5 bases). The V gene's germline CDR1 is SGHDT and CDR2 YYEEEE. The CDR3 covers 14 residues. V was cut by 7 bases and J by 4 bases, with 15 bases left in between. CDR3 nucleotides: TGTGCCAGCGGGGTTTGGGGGTCCGGAAACACCATATATTTT. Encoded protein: CASGVWGSGNTIYF. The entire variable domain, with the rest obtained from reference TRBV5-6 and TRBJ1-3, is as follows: DAGVTQSPTHLIKTRGQQVTLRCSPKSGHDTVSWYQQALGQGPQFIFQYYEEEERQRGNFPDRFSGHQFPNYSSELNVNALLLGDSALYLCASGVWGSGNTIYFGEGSWLTVV.

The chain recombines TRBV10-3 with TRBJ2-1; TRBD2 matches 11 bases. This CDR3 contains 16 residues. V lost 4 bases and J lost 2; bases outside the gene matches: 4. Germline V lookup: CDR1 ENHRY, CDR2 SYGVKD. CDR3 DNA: TGTGCCATCAGTGTGGCTAGCGGGGGGACCTACAATGAGCAGTTCTTC. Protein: CAISVASGGTYNEQFF.

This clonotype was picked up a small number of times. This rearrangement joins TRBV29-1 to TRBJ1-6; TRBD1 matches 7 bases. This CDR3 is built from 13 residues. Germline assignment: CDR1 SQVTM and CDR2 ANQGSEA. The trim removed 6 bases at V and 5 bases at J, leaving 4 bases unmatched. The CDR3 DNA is TGCAGCGTCCGGGACAGCGATAATTCACCCCTCCACTTT. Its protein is CSVRDSDNSPLHF.

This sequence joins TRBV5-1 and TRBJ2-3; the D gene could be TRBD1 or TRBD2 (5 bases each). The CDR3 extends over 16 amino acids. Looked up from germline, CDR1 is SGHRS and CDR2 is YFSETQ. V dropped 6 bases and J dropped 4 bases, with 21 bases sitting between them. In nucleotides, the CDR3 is TGCGCCAGCATCCCTGGGGTCCAGGTGGGGGCAGATACGCAGTATTTT. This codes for CASIPGVQVGADTQYF.

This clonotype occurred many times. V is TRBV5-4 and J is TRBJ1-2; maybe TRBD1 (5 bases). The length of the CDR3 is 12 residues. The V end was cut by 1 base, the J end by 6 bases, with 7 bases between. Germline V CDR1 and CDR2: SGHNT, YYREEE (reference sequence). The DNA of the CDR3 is TGTGCCAGCAGCTTGACGGGACATGGCTACACCTTC. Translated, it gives CASSLTGHGYTF.

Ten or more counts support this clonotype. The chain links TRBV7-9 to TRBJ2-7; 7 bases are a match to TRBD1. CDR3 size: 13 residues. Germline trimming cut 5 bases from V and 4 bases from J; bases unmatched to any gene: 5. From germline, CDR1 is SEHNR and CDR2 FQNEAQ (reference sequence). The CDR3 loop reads CASSPPTGYEQYF. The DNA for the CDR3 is TGTGCCAGCAGCCCACCGACAGGGTACGAGCAGTACTTC.

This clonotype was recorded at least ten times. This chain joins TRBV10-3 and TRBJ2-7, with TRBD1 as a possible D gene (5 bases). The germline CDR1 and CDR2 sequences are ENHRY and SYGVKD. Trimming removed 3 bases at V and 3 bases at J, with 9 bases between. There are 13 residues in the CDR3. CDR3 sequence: CAISDKGDYEQYV. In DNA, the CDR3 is TGTGCCATCAGTGATAAAGGGGACTACGAGCAGTACGTC.

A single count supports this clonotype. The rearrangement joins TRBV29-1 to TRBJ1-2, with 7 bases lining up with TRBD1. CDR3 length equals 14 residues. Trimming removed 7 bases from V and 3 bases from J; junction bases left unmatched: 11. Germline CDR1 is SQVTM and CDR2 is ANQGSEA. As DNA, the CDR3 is TGCAGCGCTACCCACACCGGGACAGACTATGGCTACACCTTC. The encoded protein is CSATHTGTDYGYTF.

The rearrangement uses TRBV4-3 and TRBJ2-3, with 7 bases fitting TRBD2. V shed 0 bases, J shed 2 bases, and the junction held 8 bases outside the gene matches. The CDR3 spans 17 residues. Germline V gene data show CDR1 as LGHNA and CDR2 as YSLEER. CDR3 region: CASSQDQASGYTDTQYF. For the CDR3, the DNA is TGCGCCAGCAGCCAAGATCAGGCTAGCGGTTACACAGATACGCAGTATTTT.

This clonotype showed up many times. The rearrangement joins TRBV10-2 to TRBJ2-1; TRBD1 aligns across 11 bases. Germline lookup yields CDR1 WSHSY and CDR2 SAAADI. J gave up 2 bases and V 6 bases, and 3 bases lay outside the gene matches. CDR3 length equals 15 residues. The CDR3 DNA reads TGCGCCAGCAGGGGACAGGGGGTGGCCTACAATGAGCAGTTCTTC. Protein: CASRGQGVAYNEQFF.

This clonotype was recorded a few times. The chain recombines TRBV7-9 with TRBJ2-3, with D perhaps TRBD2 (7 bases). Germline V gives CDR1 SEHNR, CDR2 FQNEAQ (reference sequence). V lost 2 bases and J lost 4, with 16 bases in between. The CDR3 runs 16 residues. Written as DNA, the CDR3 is TGTGCCAGCAGCTTAAGGGGGGGGACTCCGCCAGATACGCAGTATTTT. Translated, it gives CASSLRGGTPPDTQYF.

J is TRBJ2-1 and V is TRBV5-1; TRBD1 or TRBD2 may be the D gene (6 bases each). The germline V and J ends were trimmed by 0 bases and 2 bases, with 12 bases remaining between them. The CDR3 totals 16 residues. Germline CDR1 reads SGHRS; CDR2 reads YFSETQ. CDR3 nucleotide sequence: TGCGCCAGCAGCTTGGAATTGGGGGGCGCCTACAATGAGCAGTTCTTC. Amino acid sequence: CASSLELGGAYNEQFF.

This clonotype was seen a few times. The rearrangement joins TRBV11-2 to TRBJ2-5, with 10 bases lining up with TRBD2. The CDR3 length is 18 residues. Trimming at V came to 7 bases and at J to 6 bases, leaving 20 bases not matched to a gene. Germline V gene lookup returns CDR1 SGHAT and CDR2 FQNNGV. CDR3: CASTHPRGGLARLKTQYF. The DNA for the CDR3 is TGTGCCAGCACCCACCCTAGGGGGGGACTAGCGCGTTTGAAGACCCAGTACTTC.

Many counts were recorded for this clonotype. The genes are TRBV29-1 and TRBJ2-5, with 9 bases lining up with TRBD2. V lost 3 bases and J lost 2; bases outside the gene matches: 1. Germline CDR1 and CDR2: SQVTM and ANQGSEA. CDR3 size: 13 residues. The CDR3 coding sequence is TGCAGCGTTGATGCGGGGGGGCAAGAGACCCAGTACTTC. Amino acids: CSVDAGGQETQYF.

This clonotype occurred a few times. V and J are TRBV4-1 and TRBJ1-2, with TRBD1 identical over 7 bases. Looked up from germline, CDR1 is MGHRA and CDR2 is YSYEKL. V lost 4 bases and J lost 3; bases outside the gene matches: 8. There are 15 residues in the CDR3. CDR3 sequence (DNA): TGCGCCAGCAGCCCCGGGACAGCTCGGGACTATGGCTACACCTTC. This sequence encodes CASSPGTARDYGYTF.

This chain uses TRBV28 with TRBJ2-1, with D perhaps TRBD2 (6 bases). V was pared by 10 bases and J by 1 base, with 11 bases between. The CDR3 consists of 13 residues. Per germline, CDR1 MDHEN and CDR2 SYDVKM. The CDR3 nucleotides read TGTGCCACCCTGCGGGATTCCTACAATGAGCAGTTCTTC. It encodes CATLRDSYNEQFF. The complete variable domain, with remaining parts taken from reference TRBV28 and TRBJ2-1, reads DVKVTQSSRYLVKRTGEKVFLECVQDMDHENMFWYRQDPGLGLRLIYFSYDVKMKEKGDIPEGYSVSREKKERFSLILESASTNQTSMYLCATLRDSYNEQFFGPGTRLTVL.

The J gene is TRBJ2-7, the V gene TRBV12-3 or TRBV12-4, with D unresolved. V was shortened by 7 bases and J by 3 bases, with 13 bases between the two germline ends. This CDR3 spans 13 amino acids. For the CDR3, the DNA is TGTGCCAGCACCCTAGACAACTACTACGAGCAGTACGTC. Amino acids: CASTLDNYYEQYV.

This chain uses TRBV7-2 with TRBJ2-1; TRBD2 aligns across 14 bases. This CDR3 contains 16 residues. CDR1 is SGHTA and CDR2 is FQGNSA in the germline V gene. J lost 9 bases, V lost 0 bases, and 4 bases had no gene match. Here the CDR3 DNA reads TGTGCCAGCAGCTTAGCGGCAGGGACTAGCGGGGGTGAGCAGTTCTTC. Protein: CASSLAAGTSGGEQFF.

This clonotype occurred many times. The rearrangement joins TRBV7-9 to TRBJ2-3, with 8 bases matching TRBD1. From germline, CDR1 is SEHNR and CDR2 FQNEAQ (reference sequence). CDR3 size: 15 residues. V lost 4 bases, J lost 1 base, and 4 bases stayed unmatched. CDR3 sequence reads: CASSSGQGGTDTQYF. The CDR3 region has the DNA TGTGCCAGCAGCTCCGGACAGGGAGGCACAGATACGCAGTATTTT.

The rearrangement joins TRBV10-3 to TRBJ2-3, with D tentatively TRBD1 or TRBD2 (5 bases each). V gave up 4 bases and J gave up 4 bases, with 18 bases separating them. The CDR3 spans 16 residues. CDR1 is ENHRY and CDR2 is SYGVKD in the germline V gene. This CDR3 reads CAISARDPNRADTQYF. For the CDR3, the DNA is TGTGCCATCAGTGCCCGGGACCCAAATCGGGCAGATACGCAGTATTTT.

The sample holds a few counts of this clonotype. The CDR3 region has the DNA TGCGCCAGCAGCCAAGATCCCGCCTTATCCGGCGCCTACAATGAGCAGTTCTTC. Amino acids: CASSQDPALSGAYNEQFF. The rearrangement links TRBV4-3 to TRBJ2-1; D is ambiguous. Trimming pared 0 bases from V and 2 bases from J, leaving 17 bases between. CDR1 LGHNA and CDR2 YSLEER come from the germline V gene. The CDR3 is 18 amino acids.

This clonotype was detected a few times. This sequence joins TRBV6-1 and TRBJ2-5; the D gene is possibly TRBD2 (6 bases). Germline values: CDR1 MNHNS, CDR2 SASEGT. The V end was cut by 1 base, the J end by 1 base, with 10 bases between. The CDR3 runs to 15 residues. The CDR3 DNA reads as TGTGCCAGCAGTGAAGACGGGACTGCCCAAGAGACCCAGTACTTC. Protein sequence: CASSEDGTAQETQYF.

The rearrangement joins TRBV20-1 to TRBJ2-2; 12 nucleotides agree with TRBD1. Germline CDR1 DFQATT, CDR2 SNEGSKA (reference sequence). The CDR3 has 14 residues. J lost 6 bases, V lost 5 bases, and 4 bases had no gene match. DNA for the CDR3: TGCAGTGCTTGGGACAGGGGGCGGGCCGGGGAGCTGTTTTTT. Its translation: CSAWDRGRAGELFF.

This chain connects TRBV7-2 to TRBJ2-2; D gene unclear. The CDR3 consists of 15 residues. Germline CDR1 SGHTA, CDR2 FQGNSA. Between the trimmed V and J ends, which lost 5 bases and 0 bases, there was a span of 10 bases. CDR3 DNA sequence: TGTGCCAGCAGCCCCCTAGGGTCGAACACCGGGGAGCTGTTTTTT. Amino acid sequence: CASSPLGSNTGELFF.